A single sample gave rise to the 26 T cell receptor beta chains below, sequenced in a study of T cells in Graves' hyperthyroidism and ophthalmopathy (dated by TCRdb to between 2019 and 2020). The method behind the library was multiplex PCR. The reads were generated on an Illumina HiSeq 2000. The TCR beta CDR3 regions were amplified from RNA transcripts. For the first round of RT-PCR on the TCR CDR3, the HTBI primer set was used together with the Qiagen OneStep RT-PCR kit. TCRdb reanalyzed the raw reads on its own, using fastp at Q25 for trimming and MiXCR for clone calling, and kept in-frame beta chains. Rows with a matching CDR3 protein are joined into one entry that keeps the most common DNA and genes. Recorded for this sample are some 510,000 distinct CDR3 sequences; about a fifth of them occurred a single time. Together, the top ten hold 26% of the sample. The sample consisted of blood. These receptors came from a man between 18 and 29 years old with Graves' hyperthyroidism.

The CDR3 loop is CASSFGGNTGELFF. CDR3 DNA sequence: TGTGCCAGCAGCTTCGGGGGGAACACCGGGGAGCTGTTTTTT. V gene TRBV5-5 combines with J gene TRBJ2-2, with D possibly matching TRBD2 (6 bases). This CDR3 region has 14 residues. CDR1 is SGHKS, CDR2 YYEKEE, per germline (reference sequence). V was shortened by 2 bases and J by 1 base, with 6 bases between the two germline ends.

There are many counts of this clonotype. This chain connects TRBV29-1 to TRBJ2-2; D is possibly TRBD2 (7 bases). Germline CDR1 and CDR2: SQVTM and ANQGSEA. The V end lost 0 bases, the J end lost 2 bases, and 16 bases lay between the germline ends. This CDR3 has 17 amino acids. CDR3 region: CSVEDRIGGRNTGELFF. The CDR3 region has the DNA TGCAGCGTTGAAGATAGAATCGGGGGGCGTAACACCGGGGAGCTGTTTTTT.

This clonotype was counted at least ten times. The chain uses TRBV20-1 and TRBJ2-5, with D maybe TRBD2 (5 bases). CDR1 DFQATT and CDR2 SNEGSKA come from the germline V gene (reference sequence). The V gene lost 3 bases and the J gene lost 6 bases, with 11 bases spanning the gap. This CDR3 is 12 amino acids long. The CDR3 DNA follows: TGCAGTGCTAGCGGGCGGGCAAAGACCCAGTACTTC. This translates into CSASGRAKTQYF.

This clonotype was seen at least ten times. V is TRBV19 and J is TRBJ1-5, with TRBD1 matching 8 bases. The CDR3 loop spans 17 amino acids. Germline V lookup: CDR1 LNHDA, CDR2 SQIVND (reference sequence). V was clipped by 2 bases and J by 1 base; unmatched bases: 7. CDR3 sequence (DNA): TGTGCCAGTAGTATAAGAACAGGGGGAGACAGCAATCAGCCCCAGCATTTT. This translates into CASSIRTGGDSNQPQHF.

Details on this clonotype: This could be a read error, since a much larger clone is one nucleotide away. The V gene is TRBV6-5, the J gene TRBJ1-1; D unclear. Germline CDR1 is MNHEY and CDR2 is SVGAGI. The CDR3 has 15 residues. The CDR3 is CASSSRYKMNTESFF. The CDR3, as DNA: TGTGCCAGCAGTTCCCGGTACAAAATGAACACTGAATCTTTCTTT.

There are many counts of this clonotype. A read error may produce the germline difference seen at one junction end. This chain connects TRBV20-1 to TRBJ1-1; D unresolved. Germline V gene sequence: CDR1 DFQATT, CDR2 SNEGSKA (reference sequence). This CDR3 comprises 14 residues. CDR3 protein: CSARSQKWNTEALF. As DNA, the CDR3 is TGCAGTGCTAGGTCACAGAAGTGGAACACTGAAGCTCTCTTT.

The V call is TRBV11-2, the J call TRBJ2-5; 8 bases fit TRBD1. The germline CDR1 and CDR2 sequences are SGHAT and FQNNGV. Trimming took 4 bases from V and 5 from J; bases not matched to a gene: 9. The CDR3 length is 15 residues. The CDR3 here is CASSSADRVGETQYF. In nucleotides, the CDR3 is TGTGCCAGCAGCTCGGCGGACAGGGTTGGTGAGACCCAGTACTTC.

Many counts were recorded for this clonotype. CDR3 residues: CSARDRFYEQYF. CDR3 DNA sequence: TGCAGTGCTAGGGACAGATTCTACGAGCAGTACTTC. The rearrangement joins TRBV20-1 to TRBJ2-7; tentative D call: TRBD1 (6 bases). Germline values: CDR1 DFQATT, CDR2 SNEGSKA (reference sequence). The CDR3 extends over 12 amino acids. Trimming stripped 3 bases from V and 3 bases from J, with 9 bases between.

The rearrangement links TRBV2 to TRBJ1-5, with D maybe TRBD1 (6 bases). Per germline, CDR1 SNHLY and CDR2 FYNNEI. V was clipped by 5 bases and J by 7 bases, with 12 bases between them. The CDR3 sequence is 13 residues long. DNA of the CDR3: TGTGCCAGCAGTCGGGACACCCAACAGCCCCAGCATTTT. Encoded protein: CASSRDTQQPQHF.

The chain uses TRBV20-1 and TRBJ1-5; 7 bases are shared with TRBD1. V was clipped by 6 bases and J by 5 bases; unmatched bases: 7. This CDR3 spans 13 amino acids. CDR1 and CDR2 from the germline V gene are DFQATT and SNEGSKA (reference sequence). The CDR3 DNA is TGCAGTGCCCCGGGACAGAGCGATCAGCCCCAGCATTTT. Protein sequence: CSAPGQSDQPQHF.

This clonotype has ten or more counts. The chain has TRBV12-3 or TRBV12-4 and TRBJ1-2, with D possibly TRBD1 on 6 matching bases. V was clipped by 6 bases and J by 8 bases, with 16 bases between them. The CDR3 consists of 13 residues. CDR3: CASSRDTFLGYTF. DNA of the CDR3: TGTGCCAGCAGCCGGGACACCTTCTTGGGCTACACCTTC.

The CDR3 loop is CASMTVGGWETQYF. In nucleotides, the CDR3 is TGTGCCAGCATGACTGTGGGGGGCTGGGAGACCCAGTACTTC. V gene TRBV12-3 or TRBV12-4 combines with J gene TRBJ2-5; D tentatively fits TRBD1 or TRBD2 (6 bases each). V lost 7 bases and J lost 5, with 17 bases in between. The CDR3 is made up of 14 amino acids.

This clonotype was counted ten times or more. It may be a read error: a sequence one base away is much more abundant. The chain uses TRBV19 and TRBJ2-7; D gene ambiguous. Germline V gene lookup returns CDR1 LNHDA and CDR2 SQIVND (reference sequence). The CDR3 runs 12 residues. This CDR3 reads CASMDVSYGQYF. CDR3 sequence (DNA): TGTGCCAGTATGGACGTCTCCTACGGGCAGTACTTC.

The table lists this clonotype with many counts. This sequence joins TRBV19 and TRBJ1-2, with D possibly matching TRBD1 (5 bases). This CDR3 is built from 17 residues. The V gene's germline CDR1 is LNHDA and CDR2 SQIVND (reference sequence). Trimming removed 6 bases at V and 2 bases at J, with 22 bases between. This CDR3 is CASRDQGSGRPNYGYTF. Written as DNA, the CDR3 is TGTGCCAGTAGGGATCAAGGTTCGGGGCGGCCGAACTATGGCTACACCTTC.

The sample holds many counts of this clonotype. V and J are TRBV20-1 and TRBJ1-2; D gene uncertain. Germline values: CDR1 DFQATT, CDR2 SNEGSKA (reference sequence). The length of the CDR3 is 10 residues. The CDR3 region is CITPHYGYTF. As DNA, the CDR3 is TGCATCACACCCCACTATGGCTACACCTTC.

This clonotype was seen at least ten times. V is TRBV28 and J is TRBJ2-7; TRBD2 matches at 8 bases. Germline CDR1 reads MDHEN; CDR2 reads SYDVKM. The CDR3 runs to 15 residues. The V segment lost 6 bases and the J segment 1 base; nucleotides outside the gene matches: 8. The CDR3 DNA reads TGTGCCAGCAGCCCGCGGGGGGCCCGATCCTACGAGCAGTACTTC. It encodes CASSPRGARSYEQYF.

This clonotype was counted only a few times. This chain uses TRBV3-1 with TRBJ2-4; the match to TRBD2 covers 13 bases. CDR3 length equals 18 residues. From germline, CDR1 is LGHDT and CDR2 YNNKEL (reference sequence). Trimming cost V 4 bases and J 0 bases; bases outside gene matches: 6. CDR3 protein: CASSRTSGGQLAKNIQYF. CDR3 nucleotide sequence: TGTGCCAGCAGCCGGACTAGCGGGGGCCAACTAGCCAAAAACATTCAGTACTTC.

The chain uses TRBV28 and TRBJ1-1; 7 nucleotides align to TRBD1. The CDR3 totals 15 residues. Germline V CDR1 and CDR2: MDHEN, SYDVKM. V lost 6 bases to trimming and J lost 1 base; unmatched junction nucleotides: 8. The CDR3, as DNA: TGTGCCAGCAGCTTAAATCCAGGGGGGAACACTGAAGCTTTCTTT. Translating it yields CASSLNPGGNTEAFF.

CDR3 region: CASSLRSGVGANVLTF. The CDR3 region has the DNA TGTGCCAGCAGTTTACGGTCAGGGGTCGGGGCCAACGTCCTGACTTTC. The chain links TRBV12-3 or TRBV12-4 to TRBJ2-6; the D gene is possibly TRBD1 (6 bases). This CDR3 spans 16 amino acids. V shed 2 bases and J shed 4 bases, with 12 bases lying between them.

The chain couples TRBV6-1 to TRBJ2-3; D is unresolved. This CDR3 has 15 amino acids. Germline V gives CDR1 MNHNS, CDR2 SASEGT. V lost 1 base and J 4 bases, leaving 12 bases between the germline ends. The CDR3, as DNA: TGTGCCAGCAGTGAAGGGTCTAGTGAGGCAGATACGCAGTATTTT. Translation gives CASSEGSSEADTQYF.

This clonotype was observed many times. The V and J genes are TRBV4-1 and TRBJ1-6; D is undetermined. The CDR3 covers 15 residues. V gave up 3 bases and J gave up 8 bases, with 14 bases separating them. In germline, CDR1 is MGHRA, CDR2 YSYEKL. CDR3 region: CASSQALGWDSPLHF. DNA of the CDR3: TGCGCCAGCAGCCAGGCCTTAGGTTGGGATTCACCCCTCCACTTT.

The V and J genes are TRBV20-1 and TRBJ2-7; 11 nucleotides align to TRBD2. Germline V gene lookup returns CDR1 DFQATT and CDR2 SNEGSKA (reference sequence). The CDR3 sequence is 16 residues long. J gave up 9 bases and V 5 bases, and 18 bases lay outside the gene matches. The CDR3, as DNA: TGCAGTGCTCCCTCCTCTAGCGGGGGGTCCCTTTACCGGCAGTACTTC. This translates into CSAPSSSGGSLYRQYF.

The chain is built from TRBV20-1 and TRBJ2-4; D might be TRBD1 (6 bases). Looked up from germline, CDR1 is DFQATT and CDR2 is SNEGSKA (reference sequence). Trimming removed 8 bases at V and 8 bases at J, with 19 bases between. This CDR3 has 13 residues. The CDR3 nucleotides are TGCAGTTTTTCCAGGACAGTCTTGGACATTCAGTACTTC. Residues: CSFSRTVLDIQYF.

This sequence joins TRBV6-2 or TRBV6-3 and TRBJ2-7; D possibly corresponds to TRBD1 (6 bases). The germline gives CDR1 MNHEY, CDR2 SVGEGT. V lost 7 bases, J lost 4 bases, and 17 bases lay in between. This CDR3 comprises 14 residues. The CDR3 region has the DNA TGTGCCAGCACTTCACAGGGTAAGATGTACGAGCAGTACTTC. This codes for CASTSQGKMYEQYF.

J is TRBJ2-2 and V is TRBV20-1; the D is unclear. The germline V and J ends were trimmed by 3 bases and 1 base, with 12 bases remaining between them. Germline assignment: CDR1 DFQATT and CDR2 SNEGSKA (reference sequence). This CDR3 has 15 residues. The CDR3 sequence is CSASGLKENTGELFF. The DNA of the CDR3 is TGCAGTGCTAGTGGGCTGAAGGAGAACACCGGGGAGCTGTTTTTT.

This clonotype was seen many times. The rearrangement uses TRBV12-3 or TRBV12-4 and TRBJ1-3, with unresolved D. V was shortened by 5 bases and J by 4 bases, with 9 bases between the two germline ends. CDR3 size: 13 residues. DNA for the CDR3: TGTGCCAGCAGTCAATTGTTAGGAAACACCATATATTTT. It is translated as CASSQLLGNTIYF.